This T cell receptor (beta chain) is from a study of T cell changes during pregnancy in multiple sclerosis. The CDR3 extends over 16 amino acids. The V gene end was trimmed by 4 bases and the J gene end by 3 bases; junction bases not matched to a gene: 11. The V gene's germline CDR1 is KGHSH and CDR2 LQKENI. Clones were sequenced by immunoSEQ multiplex PCR, and TCRdb holds only the in-frame ones, with some missing. The repertoire holds more than 55,000 clones, around 91% seen once, with roughly 6.5% in the top ten. Source: peripheral blood, taken in the third trimester of pregnancy. This sequence joins TRBV18 and TRBJ1-2, with 7 bases that match TRBD1. The origin of this receptor is a female donor in good health, enrolled as a control in a pregnancy study. This CDR3 reads CASSRQLTGTDYGYTF. In nucleotides, the CDR3 is TGTGCCAGCTCACGACAACTGACCGGGACAGACTATGGCTACACCTTC.